This T cell receptor (beta chain) was sequenced during a study of T cell changes during pregnancy in multiple sclerosis. The method was immunoSEQ multiplex PCR; TCRdb's version includes in-frame clones alone and lacks a portion of them. The sample yields about 45,000 clones, 85% to 90% seen once. The germline V and J ends were trimmed by 4 bases and 10 bases, with 14 bases remaining between them. Germline V lookup: CDR1 GTSNPN, CDR2 SVGIG (reference sequence). This CDR3 contains 12 residues. The sequenced sample was CD4+ T cells from peripheral blood mononuclear cells, obtained in the first trimester of pregnancy. The chain links TRBV30 to TRBJ2-1, with D hard to call. The TCR comes from a female donor with multiple sclerosis, enrolled in a pregnancy study. The chain's CDR3 is CAWTLQNEEQFF. The DNA of the CDR3 is TGTGCCTGGACCCTACAGAACGAGGAGCAGTTCTTC.